Presented here are 16 T cell receptor beta chains from one specimen sequenced in a study of blood T cell repertoires in COVID-19. Profiled with immunoSEQ multiplex PCR; TCRdb holds only in-frame clones, not every one. The repertoire consists of 120,000 to 150,000 clones, with roughly 86% occurring once and the leading ten covering approximately 2.4%. The specimen sequenced was peripheral blood. The receptors stem from a human donor in a cohort sampled during active COVID-19.

The chain employs TRBV5-1 and TRBJ2-1, with 8 bases identical to TRBD1. This CDR3 comprises 14 residues. Germline CDR1 and CDR2: SGHRS and YFSETQ. V dropped 3 bases and J dropped 5; count of bases not matched to a gene: 4. In nucleotides, the CDR3 is TGCGCCAGCAGCTGGGCGGGACAGGACAATGAGCAGTTCTTC. As protein: CASSWAGQDNEQFF.

The genes are TRBV5-4 and TRBJ1-6, with 7 bases identical to TRBD1. From germline, CDR1 is SGHNT and CDR2 YYREEE (reference sequence). V dropped 0 bases and J dropped 6; count of bases not matched to a gene: 9. The CDR3 length is 17 residues. For the CDR3, the DNA is TGTGCCAGCAGCTTGGCCACGACAGGGATTCCTAATTCACCCCTCCACTTT. Its protein is CASSLATTGIPNSPLHF. The entire variable domain, with the rest obtained from reference TRBV5-4 and TRBJ1-6, is as follows: ETGVTQSPTHLIKTRGQQVTLRCSSQSGHNTVSWYQQALGQGPQFIFQYYREEENGRGNFPPRFSGLQFPNYSSELNVNALELDDSALYLCASSLATTGIPNSPLHFGNGTRLTVT.

The CDR3 DNA is TGTGCCAGCTCACTACCACGGGGGTCGAGCGGGGAGCTGTTTTTT. Translated, it gives CASSLPRGSSGELFF. J is TRBJ2-2 and V is TRBV18; tentative D call: TRBD2 (6 bases). Germline V gives CDR1 KGHSH, CDR2 LQKENI. This CDR3 is built from 15 residues. Trimming removed 4 bases from V and 7 bases from J, with 16 bases in between. The variable domain in full, with the rest retrieved from reference TRBV18 and TRBJ2-2, is NAGVMQNPRHLVRRRGQEARLRCSPMKGHSHVYWYRQLPEEGLKFMVYLQKENIIDESGMPKERFSAEFPKEGPSILRIQQVVRGDSAAYFCASSLPRGSSGELFFGEGSRLTVL.

The chain uses TRBV28 and TRBJ1-2, with TRBD1 as a possible D gene (6 bases). The CDR3 is made up of 14 amino acids. V lost 6 bases and J 3 bases, leaving 14 bases between the germline ends. Germline assignment: CDR1 MDHEN and CDR2 SYDVKM. CDR3 amino acids: CASRDGQIHYGYTF. The CDR3 bases are TGTGCCAGCAGGGATGGACAGATTCACTATGGCTACACCTTC.

This clone appeared once. V gene TRBV5-4 combines with J gene TRBJ2-1; 8 nucleotides align to TRBD1. Germline CDR1 reads SGHNT; CDR2 reads YYREEE (reference sequence). V was clipped by 4 bases and J by 5 bases; unmatched bases: 5. The CDR3 spans 14 residues. The CDR3 DNA reads TGTGCCAGCAGCCGGGACAGGAGAAACAATGAGCAGTTCTTC. As protein: CASSRDRRNNEQFF. The whole variable domain, remainder taken from reference TRBV5-4 and TRBJ2-1, is ETGVTQSPTHLIKTRGQQVTLRCSSQSGHNTVSWYQQALGQGPQFIFQYYREEENGRGNFPPRFSGLQFPNYSSELNVNALELDDSALYLCASSRDRRNNEQFFGPGTRLTVL.

The chain has TRBV11-2 and TRBJ2-7; no reliable D call. Germline V lookup: CDR1 SGHAT, CDR2 FQNNGV. The CDR3 runs to 15 residues. The V end lost 3 bases, the J end lost 0 bases, and 12 bases lay between the germline ends. The CDR3 here is CASSLFSSLSYEQYF. The DNA for the CDR3 is TGTGCCAGCAGCTTGTTTTCCTCCCTCTCCTACGAGCAGTACTTC.

The chain joins TRBV28 to TRBJ2-7, with TRBD2 matching 8 bases. V shed 5 bases, J shed 2 bases, and the junction held 8 bases outside the gene matches. The CDR3 length is 15 residues. CDR1 and CDR2 from the germline V gene are MDHEN and SYDVKM. CDR3: CASSQTSGETYEQYF. DNA for the CDR3: TGTGCCAGCAGTCAAACTAGCGGCGAGACCTACGAGCAGTACTTC.

The V gene is TRBV5-4, the J gene TRBJ2-2; D possibly corresponds to TRBD2 (6 bases). Germline V gene sequence: CDR1 SGHNT, CDR2 YYREEE (reference sequence). The ends were cut back, 0 bases at V and 2 bases at J, with 11 bases in the middle. There are 16 residues in the CDR3. The CDR3 loop is CASSLAGGLNTGELFF. The CDR3 nucleotides read TGTGCCAGCAGCTTGGCCGGGGGTCTTAACACCGGGGAGCTGTTTTTT.

The chain couples TRBV11-3 to TRBJ2-3, with 10 bases fitting TRBD2. V lost 2 bases to trimming and J lost 2 bases; unmatched junction nucleotides: 4. The CDR3 totals 16 residues. Looked up from germline, CDR1 is SGHNT and CDR2 is YENEEA. This chain's CDR3 is CASSLKTSGFTDTQYF. The CDR3 DNA reads TGTGCCAGCAGCTTAAAGACTAGCGGGTTCACAGATACGCAGTATTTT.

This clone occurred a few times. One end of the junction does not line up with germline, which may come from a read error. V gene TRBV7-7 combines with J gene TRBJ2-2; unclear D gene. CDR3 size: 14 residues. CDR1 is SSHAT and CDR2 is FNYEAQ in the germline V gene (reference sequence). Here the CDR3 reads CASSLERASGELFF. In nucleotides, the CDR3 is TGTGCTAGCAGCTTAGAGAGAGCCTCCGGGGAGCTGTTTTTT.

This clone was seen once. The J gene is TRBJ2-1, the V gene TRBV28; 9 bases fit TRBD1. Looked up from germline, CDR1 is MDHEN and CDR2 is SYDVKM. J was trimmed by 5 bases and V by 6 bases; bases with no gene match: 5. This CDR3 spans 14 amino acids. Written as DNA, the CDR3 is TGTGCCAGCAGCACCTGGACAGGGGACAATGAGCAGTTCTTC. Its protein is CASSTWTGDNEQFF. Looking up the rest from reference TRBV28 and TRBJ2-1 gives the full variable domain: DVKVTQSSRYLVKRTGEKVFLECVQDMDHENMFWYRQDPGLGLRLIYFSYDVKMKEKGDIPEGYSVSREKKERFSLILESASTNQTSMYLCASSTWTGDNEQFFGPGTRLTVL.

This clone was seen repeatedly, ten times or more. The rearrangement uses TRBV7-9 and TRBJ2-3; 7 nucleotides line up with TRBD2. This CDR3 contains 16 residues. Losses at the gene ends were 1 base for V and 3 bases for J; bases not matched to a gene: 7. Germline CDR1 SEHNR, CDR2 FQNEAQ (reference sequence). CDR3 residues: CASSLGASGATDTQYF. CDR3 nucleotides: TGTGCCAGCAGCTTAGGGGCCAGCGGGGCTACAGATACGCAGTATTTT.

Written as DNA, the CDR3 is TGTGCCAGCAGACAACATAATTCACCCCTCCACTTT. Its translation is CASRQHNSPLHF. The V gene is TRBV2, the J gene TRBJ1-6; D is ambiguous. Germline CDR1 is SNHLY and CDR2 is FYNNEI. This CDR3 is built from 12 residues. V was clipped by 6 bases and J by 5 bases, with 5 bases between them.

The V call is TRBV6-5, the J call TRBJ2-1; TRBD1 agrees at 11 bases. The CDR3 sequence is 15 residues long. Per the germline V gene, CDR1 is MNHEY and CDR2 is SVGAGI. J gave up 6 bases and V 6 bases, and 7 bases lay outside the gene matches. The CDR3 nucleotides read TGTGCCAGCAGCCCCCGGGACAGGGGGTTCAATGAGCAGTTCTTC. It translates to CASSPRDRGFNEQFF.

This chain uses TRBV18 with TRBJ1-2; 9 nucleotides match TRBD1. V lost 6 bases and J lost 3; bases outside the gene matches: 8. The CDR3 contains 15 residues. The germline CDR1 and CDR2 sequences are KGHSH and LQKENI. As DNA, the CDR3 is TGTGCCAGCTCCCCCCGGGACAGGGACCACTATGGCTACACCTTC. This sequence encodes CASSPRDRDHYGYTF.

This rearrangement joins TRBV12-3 or TRBV12-4 to TRBJ2-3; possible D gene TRBD2, 5 bases. This CDR3 contains 13 residues. V was pared by 11 bases and J by 0 bases, with 12 bases between. The CDR3, as DNA: TGTGCCCTGGGGAGAACTAGCACAGATACGCAGTATTTT. It translates to CALGRTSTDTQYF.